This T cell receptor (beta chain) is from a study of response to subunit inactivated influenza vaccine. Study-level results: The authors offered the suggestion that each seasonal influenza vaccination recruits few new T cells.

V lost 4 bases, J lost 1 base, and 10 bases lay in between. Per germline, CDR1 SEHNR and CDR2 FQNEAQ (reference sequence). The CDR3 runs 15 residues. This clonotype came up a few times. What it binds is not known. TCRdb re-called the RT-PCR reads with MiXCR, one entry per CDR3 protein. The top ten hold 6.5% to 8.5% of the sample, which has hundreds of thousands of distinct CDR3 sequences, approximately 15% seen once. The rearrangement joins TRBV7-9 to TRBJ2-2, with D possibly matching TRBD1 (5 bases). The receptor was derived from a man aged 45-65 years who received an inactivated influenza vaccine. The sequenced sample was PBMCs from blood, obtained approximately 15 days before vaccination. The CDR3 region has the DNA TGTGCCAGCAGCTATTGGCAGGGGAACACCGGGGAGCTGTTTTTT. Protein product: CASSYWQGNTGELFF.